The 30 T cell receptor beta chains below come from one sample, sequenced in a study of cytomegalovirus exposure and HLA in healthy donors. 13 Jbeta primers and 60 Vbeta primers were used for the PCR. Method: immunoSEQ multiplex PCR; TCRdb's copy keeps in-frame clones and lacks some. The repertoire shows about 77,000 clones; the top ten hold about an eighth. What was sequenced was PBMCs. These receptors all stem from a man aged 50 to 60 in good health and CMV-seropositive.

V usage is TRBV7-2 and J usage is TRBJ1-2; 8 bases match TRBD1. Germline V gene sequence: CDR1 SGHTA, CDR2 FQGNSA. V was clipped by 5 bases and J by 3 bases; unmatched bases: 11. The length of the CDR3 is 16 residues. Written as DNA, the CDR3 is TGTGCCAGCAGCCCACAGCATGGACAGGGCGACTATGGCTACACCTTC. This sequence encodes CASSPQHGQGDYGYTF.

This chain uses TRBV28 with TRBJ1-1; a possible D gene is TRBD1 (5 bases). Trimming removed 5 bases at V and 2 bases at J, with 15 bases between. The CDR3 has 15 amino acids. Per the germline V gene, CDR1 is MDHEN and CDR2 is SYDVKM. Written as DNA, the CDR3 is TGTGCCAGCAGTCTTTCGACAGCTTTCAACACTGAAGCTTTCTTT. Translation: CASSLSTAFNTEAFF.

This chain connects TRBV19 to TRBJ2-7; D possibly corresponds to TRBD1 (5 bases). The ends were cut back, 3 bases at V and 2 bases at J, with 14 bases in the middle. The length of the CDR3 is 15 residues. Germline-derived CDR1 and CDR2 are LNHDA and SQIVND (reference sequence). In DNA, the CDR3 is TGTGCCAGTAGTATGGGGCTACCCCAGGCCTACGAGCAGTACTTC. Amino acids: CASSMGLPQAYEQYF. Complete variable domain (other parts from reference TRBV19 and TRBJ2-7): DGGITQSPKYLFRKEGQNVTLSCEQNLNHDAMYWYRQDPGQGLRLIYYSQIVNDFQKGDIAEGYSVSREKKESFPLTVTSAQKNPTAFYLCASSMGLPQAYEQYFGPGTRLTVT.

The chain couples TRBV19 to TRBJ2-1, with D possibly TRBD1 on 6 matching bases. CDR3 length: 13 amino acids. Trimming left V 3 bases short and J 10 bases short, with 13 bases between. Germline V gene data show CDR1 as LNHDA and CDR2 as SQIVND (reference sequence). CDR3 sequence: CASSISRTAEQFF. The CDR3 DNA is TGTGCCAGTAGTATCTCCCGGACAGCCGAGCAGTTCTTC.

The V call is TRBV5-1, the J call TRBJ2-7, with 13 bases matching TRBD2. V dropped 4 bases and J dropped 7; count of bases not matched to a gene: 8. From germline, CDR1 is SGHRS and CDR2 YFSETQ. This CDR3 is built from 15 residues. The CDR3 DNA follows: TGCGCCAGCAGCCCGGGGACTAGCGGGGTAGTTGAGCAGTACTTC. This sequence encodes CASSPGTSGVVEQYF.

The rearrangement uses TRBV5-1 and TRBJ1-4, with D hard to call. CDR1 and CDR2 from the germline V gene are SGHRS and YFSETQ. Trimming took off 0 bases at V and 10 bases at J, with 13 bases between the two ends. This CDR3 has 14 residues. CDR3: CASSLDREEGKLFF. The CDR3 region has the DNA TGCGCCAGCAGCTTGGATCGGGAAGAGGGAAAACTGTTTTTT.

The CDR3 bases are TGTGCCAGCAGCTACGACAGGGGGCGGGAAGAGACCCAGTACTTC. Translated: CASSYDRGREETQYF. The chain uses TRBV5-4 and TRBJ2-5, with 10 nucleotides matching TRBD1. The CDR3 spans 15 residues. J was trimmed by 3 bases and V by 3 bases; bases with no gene match: 5. CDR1 is SGHNT, CDR2 YYREEE, per germline (reference sequence).

This chain connects TRBV4-1 to TRBJ2-1, with D perhaps TRBD2 (6 bases). The CDR3 covers 12 residues. V gave up 5 bases and J gave up 6 bases, with 8 bases separating them. In germline, CDR1 is MGHRA, CDR2 YSYEKL. CDR3 bases: TGCGCCAGCAGCTCGGGGGTCAATGAGCAGTTCTTC. It codes for CASSSGVNEQFF.

The chain is built from TRBV19 and TRBJ1-2; 10 bases align to TRBD1. Per germline, CDR1 LNHDA and CDR2 SQIVND (reference sequence). The CDR3 is 14 residues long. The trim removed 7 bases at V and 6 bases at J, leaving 8 bases unmatched. This CDR3 reads CASTHRDRGHGYTF. As DNA, the CDR3 is TGTGCCAGTACCCACCGGGACAGGGGTCATGGCTACACCTTC.

The CDR3 sequence is CASSARGYTEAFF. In nucleotides, the CDR3 is TGTGCCAGCAGTGCCAGGGGGTATACTGAAGCTTTCTTT. This chain uses TRBV28 with TRBJ1-1, with 7 bases identical to TRBD1. The germline CDR1 and CDR2 sequences are MDHEN and SYDVKM. The CDR3 totals 13 residues. V shed 5 bases and J 5 bases; nucleotides not matched to a gene: 5.

DNA of the CDR3: TGTGCCAGCAGCCCATTAGGAAGGGGACTCGGGGTAGAGCAGTACGTC. It translates to CASSPLGRGLGVEQYV. The rearrangement joins TRBV7-2 to TRBJ2-7; D may be TRBD2 (6 bases). This CDR3 is 16 amino acids long. Trimming removed 5 bases from V and 7 bases from J, with 24 bases in between. Germline V gene data show CDR1 as SGHTA and CDR2 as FQGNSA.

The chain combines TRBV7-2 with TRBJ2-1; TRBD2 might be the D (6 bases). This CDR3 has 15 amino acids. V lost 0 bases, J lost 4 bases, and 10 bases lay in between. Germline V lookup: CDR1 SGHTA, CDR2 FQGNSA. CDR3 bases: TGTGCCAGCAGCTTAGCGAAGGGGACTTACAATGAGCAGTTCTTC. Translated: CASSLAKGTYNEQFF.

V gene TRBV2 combines with J gene TRBJ1-5; possible D gene TRBD1, 5 bases. The V end lost 2 bases, the J end lost 3 bases, and 14 bases lay between the germline ends. Germline lookup yields CDR1 SNHLY and CDR2 FYNNEI. The CDR3 is 16 residues long. Here the CDR3 DNA reads TGTGCCAGCAGTGAAAGGGCAGGGTGGGACAATCAGCCCCAGCATTTT. It translates to CASSERAGWDNQPQHF.

The chain has TRBV4-1 and TRBJ1-5, with D unresolved. V shed 0 bases and J shed 2 bases, with 11 bases lying between them. Germline-derived CDR1 and CDR2 are MGHRA and YSYEKL. This CDR3 is 16 amino acids long. CDR3 DNA: TGCGCCAGCAGCCAAGATAGTGTGGGCGGCAATCAGCCCCAGCATTTT. Translation: CASSQDSVGGNQPQHF.

The chain carries TRBV14 and TRBJ1-2, with D unresolved. The length of the CDR3 is 12 residues. Looked up from germline, CDR1 is SGHDN and CDR2 is FVKESK. Trimming cost V 4 bases and J 7 bases, with 10 bases left between them. DNA of the CDR3: TGTGCCAGCAGCCCCCCACCGCGTGGCTACACCTTC. It yields the protein CASSPPPRGYTF.

The chain couples TRBV28 to TRBJ2-5, with 11 bases lining up with TRBD2. The J call may not be correct, given that the DNA end is closer to TRBJ2-7. CDR1 and CDR2 from the germline V gene are MDHEN and SYDVKM. The CDR3 consists of 16 residues. As DNA, the CDR3 is TGTGCCAGCAGTCCCAACGGACTAGCGGGCCGGTACGAGCAGTACTTC. Protein product: CASSPNGLAGRYEQYF.

The chain joins TRBV5-1 to TRBJ1-2, with TRBD1 matching over 8 bases. The CDR3 spans 18 residues. Germline CDR1 reads SGHRS; CDR2 reads YFSETQ. V lost 5 bases and J lost 0; bases outside the gene matches: 15. CDR3 residues: CASRPNPGTGAANYGYTF. DNA of the CDR3: TGCGCCAGCAGGCCCAACCCCGGGACAGGTGCAGCTAACTATGGCTACACCTTC.

This sequence joins TRBV9 and TRBJ2-3; tentative D call: TRBD2 (7 bases). CDR3 length: 17 residues. Germline loops: CDR1 SGDLS, CDR2 YYNGEE. The germline V and J ends were trimmed by 5 bases and 0 bases, with 19 bases remaining between them. The CDR3 loop reads CASRTGGGSSSTDTQYF. CDR3 DNA sequence: TGTGCCAGCAGGACTGGCGGGGGCTCCTCTAGCACAGATACGCAGTATTTT.

This chain joins TRBV5-4 and TRBJ2-3; 7 nucleotides line up with TRBD1. CDR3 size: 15 residues. The germline V gene encodes CDR1 SGHNT and CDR2 YYREEE (reference sequence). V was clipped by 2 bases and J by 0 bases; unmatched bases: 3. The CDR3 loop is CASSFQGVSTDTQYF. The DNA for the CDR3 is TGTGCCAGCAGCTTTCAGGGGGTTAGCACAGATACGCAGTATTTT. The full variable domain, with the rest looked up from reference TRBV5-4 and TRBJ2-3, is ETGVTQSPTHLIKTRGQQVTLRCSSQSGHNTVSWYQQALGQGPQFIFQYYREEENGRGNFPPRFSGLQFPNYSSELNVNALELDDSALYLCASSFQGVSTDTQYFGPGTRLTVL.

V gene TRBV7-9 combines with J gene TRBJ2-2; 9 nucleotides agree with TRBD1. CDR1 SEHNR and CDR2 FQNEAQ come from the germline V gene (reference sequence). This CDR3 is built from 16 residues. V gave up 5 bases and J gave up 2 bases; unmatched junction bases: 6. CDR3 in DNA: TGTGCCAGCAGCGCGGACAGGGGACCCAACACCGGGGAGCTGTTTTTT. Protein sequence: CASSADRGPNTGELFF.

V and J are TRBV2 and TRBJ2-7, with D maybe TRBD2 (5 bases). Germline V gene sequence: CDR1 SNHLY, CDR2 FYNNEI. The V gene lost 4 bases and the J gene lost 6 bases, with 13 bases spanning the gap. The CDR3 is 13 residues long. The CDR3 sequence is CASSGGLATEQYF. The CDR3 coding sequence is TGTGCCAGCAGTGGAGGCCTAGCAACCGAGCAGTACTTC. Complete variable domain (other parts from reference TRBV2 and TRBJ2-7): EPEVTQTPSHQVTQMGQEVILRCVPISNHLYFYWYRQILGQKVEFLVSFYNNEISEKSEIFDDQFSVERPDGSNFTLKIRSTKLEDSAMYFCASSGGLATEQYFGPGTRLTVT.

The rearrangement links TRBV11-1 to TRBJ2-3; 8 bases line up with TRBD2. V lost 2 bases, J lost 4 bases, and 2 bases stayed unmatched. The length of the CDR3 is 14 residues. CDR1 and CDR2 (germline): SGHAT, FQDESV (reference sequence). In nucleotides, the CDR3 is TGTGCCAGCAGCTTAAGGACTAGCCCAGATACGCAGTATTTT. Translating gives CASSLRTSPDTQYF.

V gene TRBV19 combines with J gene TRBJ1-5, with D possibly matching TRBD1 (5 bases). Per germline, CDR1 LNHDA and CDR2 SQIVND (reference sequence). V lost 10 bases, J lost 2 bases, and 15 bases lay in between. The CDR3 is 14 residues long. CDR3 nucleotide sequence: TGTGCCACCGACCCCAGGGTGGGCAATCAGCCCCAGCATTTT. Translated: CATDPRVGNQPQHF.

This sequence joins TRBV5-1 and TRBJ2-1; D is possibly TRBD2 (5 bases). Germline lookup yields CDR1 SGHRS and CDR2 YFSETQ. The CDR3 sequence is 17 residues long. The V gene lost 10 bases and the J gene lost 6 bases, with 29 bases spanning the gap. CDR3 residues: CARNVPGTQPDFNEQFF. As DNA, the CDR3 is TGCGCCCGGAATGTCCCGGGAACTCAACCAGATTTCAATGAGCAGTTCTTC.

The rearrangement links TRBV30 to TRBJ2-5; no definite D call. Per the germline V gene, CDR1 is GTSNPN and CDR2 is SVGIG (reference sequence). The V and J ends lost 0 bases and 3 bases respectively, with 8 bases between them. The CDR3 contains 13 residues. CDR3 sequence (DNA): TGTGCCTGGAGTGTCACGGTCGAAGAGACCCAGTACTTC. Protein: CAWSVTVEETQYF.

The chain combines TRBV28 with TRBJ2-7; unclear D gene. Trimming removed 5 bases from V and 2 bases from J, with 7 bases in between. The CDR3 length is 12 residues. From germline, CDR1 is MDHEN and CDR2 SYDVKM. CDR3 region: CASSPTAYEQYF. In DNA, the CDR3 is TGTGCCAGCAGTCCCACGGCCTACGAGCAGTACTTC.

J is TRBJ1-2 and V is TRBV5-1; D uncertain. Trimming cost V 4 bases and J 5 bases, with 12 bases left between them. The CDR3 has 13 residues. Germline assignment: CDR1 SGHRS and CDR2 YFSETQ. The CDR3 coding sequence is TGCGCCAGCAGCCCGGAGATACAATATGGCTACACCTTC. Translation gives CASSPEIQYGYTF. Supplemented by reference TRBV5-1 and TRBJ1-2, the full variable domain reads KAGVTQTPRYLIKTRGQQVTLSCSPISGHRSVSWYQQTPGQGLQFLFEYFSETQRNKGNFPGRFSGRQFSNSRSEMNVSTLELGDSALYLCASSPEIQYGYTFGSGTRLTVV.

V gene TRBV23-1 combines with J gene TRBJ2-5; 7 bases agree with TRBD1. The DNA matches TRBJ2-7 better at its end, which makes the J call doubtful. TRBV23-1 is given ORF status, its function remaining uncertain. This CDR3 contains 16 residues. CDR3 sequence (DNA): TGCGCCAGGCACGGTCGGGCGACAGGGACCTTGGTCGAGCAGTACTTC. Translated, it gives CARHGRATGTLVEQYF.

The CDR3 nucleotides are TGCGCCAGCAGCGCGGGACAGGGTCGGAATGTGGCTTTCTTT. This encodes CASSAGQGRNVAFF. The chain links TRBV5-1 to TRBJ1-1; 9 bases are a match to TRBD1. Germline V CDR1 and CDR2: SGHRS, YFSETQ. V lost 4 bases, J lost 11 bases, and 12 bases stayed unmatched. The CDR3 is made up of 14 amino acids. Looking up the rest from reference TRBV5-1 and TRBJ1-1 gives the full variable domain: KAGVTQTPRYLIKTRGQQVTLSCSPISGHRSVSWYQQTPGQGLQFLFEYFSETQRNKGNFPGRFSGRQFSNSRSEMNVSTLELGDSALYLCASSAGQGRNVAFFGQGTRLTVV.

The rearrangement links TRBV27 to TRBJ2-2, with 12 nucleotides matching TRBD2. CDR1 MNHEY and CDR2 SMNVEV come from the germline V gene (reference sequence). This CDR3 has 15 amino acids. With 4 bases clipped from V and 5 bases from J, the junction kept 2 bases outside the gene matches. The chain's CDR3 is CASSSLAGGTGELFF. CDR3 nucleotide sequence: TGTGCCAGCAGTTCGCTAGCGGGAGGGACCGGGGAGCTGTTTTTT.